Detailed here is one TCR beta chain. The antigen is undetermined. The V gene end was trimmed by 6 bases and the J gene end by 7 bases; junction bases not matched to a gene: 4. The CDR3 extends over 13 amino acids. The germline V gene has CDR1 MNHEY and CDR2 SMNVEV (reference sequence). These data are taken from a study of cytomegalovirus exposure and HLA in healthy donors. Study conclusions and caveats: Subsequent analysis revealed that first-cohort TCR clusters tended to co-occur in the approximately 120 validation repertoires. As confirmed in vitro, a few CMV-associated chains were specific for CMV antigens.

Libraries were prepared by immunoSEQ multiplex PCR; TCRdb keeps only in-frame clonotypes and omits some of them. The sample lists about 68,000 clones, roughly 96% occurring once. This sequence originates from a man aged 18 to 29 in good health and CMV-seronegative. The sequencing input was PBMCs. The genes are TRBV27 and TRBJ2-7, with TRBD2 identical over 12 bases. CDR3 DNA sequence: TGTGCCAGCAGGACTAGCGGGAGAGGGGAGCAGTACTTC. Translating gives CASRTSGRGEQYF.